This TCR beta chain was captured by sequencing in a study of cytomegalovirus exposure and HLA in healthy donors. A note on this clone: Its antigen remains unknown.

The study ran its PCR with 60 Vbeta and 13 Jbeta primers. Repertoires were generated with immunoSEQ multiplex PCR, while TCRdb's copy carries only in-frame clones and drops some. The sample records roughly 150,000 clones, 82% being singletons. Study results and caveats: A link between a missense DCLRE1C variant and TCR beta V- and J-gene trimming emerged from a later analysis. Reports indicated that the classifier achieved high specificity and sensitivity in diagnosing cytomegalovirus status.

Germline V gene lookup returns CDR1 SGHTA and CDR2 FQGTGA. This CDR3 has 21 residues. The junction had 17 bases not matched to a gene; V was cut back by 4 bases and J by 0 bases. This receptor was obtained from a male donor in good health and CMV-seronegative. This rearrangement joins TRBV7-3 to TRBJ2-3, with 12 bases fitting TRBD2. The sequencing input was PBMCs. In DNA form, the CDR3 reads TGTGCCAGCAGCTACCTACTTGGACTAGCGGGATCCACTTCTAGCACAGATACGCAGTATTTT. Translated, it gives CASSYLLGLAGSTSSTDTQYF.